This T cell receptor (beta chain) was captured by sequencing in a study of blood T cells in healthy people across ages. This clonotype has only one observation. Sample-barcoded 5' priming and a J-beta primer mix drove a second PCR of about 7 to 12 cycles. TCRdb recomputed calls from the 5' RACE reads with MiXCR, one row per CDR3 protein. The sample holds 600,000 to 1,000,000 distinct CDR3 sequences, 58% seen once. It was around 9 milliliters of peripheral blood that were drawn from each donor. What was sequenced was blood. The source is a man aged 25-45 years in good health.

The CDR3 bases are TGTGCCAGCAGGGCCGGGGACACGGGAACTGAAGCTTTCTTT. It translates to CASRAGDTGTEAFF. V and J are TRBV6-1 and TRBJ1-1; D possibly corresponds to TRBD1 (6 bases). Germline CDR1 is MNHNS and CDR2 is SASEGT. CDR3 length: 14 amino acids. Trimming pared 6 bases from V and 5 bases from J, leaving 16 bases between.